These T cell receptor beta chains were read from a single sample in a study of CD8 T cell repertoires and HIV-1 epitope variants. For these TCRs, the target antigens are not known. Libraries were prepared by immunoSEQ multiplex PCR; TCRdb keeps only in-frame clonotypes and omits some of them. The sample has about 4,900 clones, 50% to 75% seen once. The sequencing sample was made of cultured CD8+ T cells derived from PBMCs. The receptors derive from a male donor with HIV. Both conserved end residues are part of each CDR3. A D gene is named only where the DNA matches it firmly. For some rows the clone size is stated as once, few or many, or as a class when expanded; others skip it.

v_call	j_call	clone_size	d_call	cdr3_aa	cdr3_nt
TRBV5-1	TRBJ1-1	few	-	CASSFVGTEAFF	TGCGCCAGCAGCTTTGTGGGCACTGAAGCTTTCTTT
TRBV21-1	TRBJ1-2	-	-	CASSKAPGEVPNGYTF	TGTGCCAGCAGCAAAGCCCCGGGTGAAGTTCCGAATGGCTACACCTTC
TRBV30	TRBJ2-1	-	TRBD2	CAWREPGLAHEQFF	TGTGCCTGGAGGGAACCGGGACTAGCTCATGAGCAGTTCTTC
TRBV4-1	TRBJ2-7	-	TRBD2	CASSHSVAGASEQYF	TGCGCCAGCAGCCATTCCGTAGCGGGGGCCTCCGAGCAGTACTTC
TRBV4-1	TRBJ1-2	-	TRBD1	CASSQDRQGAQDYGYTF	TGCGCCAGCAGCCAAGATCGACAGGGGGCTCAGGACTATGGCTACACCTTC
TRBV28	TRBJ2-3	-	-	CASSFIPDLDTQYF	TGTGCCAGCAGTTTTATTCCGGATCTAGATACGCAGTATTTT
TRBV19	TRBJ2-1	-	TRBD2	CASSISSGTGNEQFF	TGTGCCAGTAGTATCTCTAGCGGGACCGGCAATGAGCAGTTCTTC
TRBV15	TRBJ1-5	-	TRBD1	CATNAGGEGQPQHF	TGTGCCACCAACGCAGGGGGCGAGGGTCAGCCCCAGCATTTT
TRBV7-3	TRBJ2-3	-	-	CASSSGGSTDTQYF	TGTGCCAGCAGCTCTGGCGGGAGCACAGATACGCAGTATTTT
TRBV7-8	TRBJ2-1	-	TRBD2	CASSLRTSGISYNEQFF	TGTGCCAGCAGCCTCCGCACTAGCGGGATCTCCTACAATGAGCAGTTCTTC
TRBV5-1	TRBJ1-4	-	-	CASSLGGQDEKLFF	TGCGCCAGCAGCTTGGGGGGGCAGGATGAAAAACTGTTTTTT
TRBV23-1	TRBJ2-7	-	-	CASTSIEGTRSSYEQYF	TGCGCCAGCACCTCAATCGAAGGGACCCGGAGCTCCTACGAGCAGTACTTC
TRBV28	TRBJ2-1	once	-	CASSPGTDYMNEQFF	TGTGCCAGCAGTCCCGGAACGGACTATATGAATGAGCAGTTCTTC
TRBV28	TRBJ1-2	once	TRBD1	CASSLGTGGSHYGYTF	TGTGCCAGCAGTTTAGGGACAGGGGGCTCCCACTATGGCTACACCTTC
TRBV6-4	TRBJ1-2	medium-sized	TRBD1	CASSVPPRDRGLVYGYTF	TGTGCCAGCAGTGTCCCCCCCAGGGACAGGGGGCTTGTCTATGGCTACACCTTC
TRBV5-4	TRBJ2-5	-	TRBD2	CASSLDGGAGETQYF	TGTGCCAGCAGCTTAGACGGGGGGGCCGGTGAGACCCAGTACTTC
TRBV28	TRBJ1-1	-	-	CASSYDGRDTEAFF	TGTGCCAGCAGCTACGACGGTAGGGACACTGAAGCTTTCTTT
TRBV7-9	TRBJ2-5	-	TRBD1	CASSRLEQGAQETQYF	TGTGCCAGCAGCCGCCTTGAACAGGGGGCCCAAGAGACCCAGTACTTC
TRBV9	TRBJ1-1	-	-	CASSPSGGITEAFF	TGTGCCAGCAGCCCCTCCGGTGGCATCACTGAAGCTTTCTTT
TRBV5-5	TRBJ1-4	-	TRBD1	CASSPDRVPNEKLFF	TGTGCCAGCAGCCCGGACAGGGTACCTAATGAAAAACTGTTTTTT
TRBV5-4	TRBJ1-5	-	-	CASSLWGDGQPQHF	TGTGCCAGCAGCTTGTGGGGGGACGGGCAGCCCCAGCATTTT
TRBV7-2	TRBJ2-7	-	TRBD2	CASSFGTSGYEQYF	TGTGCCAGCAGCTTTGGGACTAGCGGCTACGAGCAGTACTTC
TRBV27	TRBJ2-7	-	-	CASSPHGGYEQYF	TGTGCCAGCAGTCCCCACGGGGGATACGAGCAGTACTTC
TRBV2	TRBJ2-1	-	-	CASSERGGSHNEQFF	TGTGCCAGCAGTGAACGAGGTGGGTCCCACAATGAGCAGTTCTTC
TRBV4-1	TRBJ2-1	-	-	CASSSGTRAYNEQFF	TGCGCCAGCAGCTCGGGGACCCGAGCCTACAATGAGCAGTTCTTC
TRBV9	TRBJ2-7	few	TRBD1	CASSARDRGYEQYF	TGTGCCAGCAGCGCCAGGGACAGGGGATACGAGCAGTACTTC
TRBV9	TRBJ2-7	-	TRBD2	CASSVGLARYSYEQYF	TGTGCCAGCAGCGTAGGACTAGCGAGGTATTCCTACGAGCAGTACTTC
TRBV5-3	TRBJ1-2	-	-	CAHGQGEVNGYTF	TGTGCCCACGGGCAGGGTGAGGTTAATGGCTACACCTTC
TRBV19	TRBJ2-1	-	TRBD2	CASSTPPGLAGGNNEQFF	TGTGCCAGTAGTACCCCCCCGGGACTAGCGGGAGGAAACAATGAGCAGTTCTTC
TRBV7-9	TRBJ1-1	-	TRBD1	CASSPQGGASTEAFF	TGTGCCAGCAGCCCTCAGGGGGGGGCGAGTACTGAAGCTTTCTTT
TRBV27	TRBJ1-1	few	-	CASSLGGHTEAFF	TGTGCCAGCAGTTTAGGGGGGCACACTGAAGCTTTCTTT
TRBV28	TRBJ2-2	-	TRBD2	CASSLAGLAGGSGHTGELFF	TGTGCCAGCAGTTTGGCGGGACTAGCGGGAGGGAGTGGACACACCGGGGAGCTGTTTTTT
TRBV9	TRBJ1-5	-	-	CASSLNHFAQPQHF	TGTGCCAGCAGCCTTAATCACTTTGCTCAGCCCCAGCATTTT
TRBV11-2	TRBJ1-1	-	-	CASSLGALGEAFF	TGTGCCAGCAGCTTAGGAGCACTGGGAGAAGCTTTCTTT
TRBV2	TRBJ2-1	-	TRBD2	CASSLSGGDYNEQFF	TGTGCCAGCAGTCTTAGCGGGGGAGATTACAATGAGCAGTTCTTC
TRBV6-5	TRBJ2-7	-	-	CASSYSGPSYEQYF	TGTGCCAGCAGTTACTCGGGGCCTAGCTACGAGCAGTACTTC
TRBV19	TRBJ2-7	few	-	CASSILKGDEQYF	TGTGCCAGTAGTATACTGAAGGGGGACGAGCAGTACTTC
TRBV5-1	TRBJ2-3	-	TRBD1	CASSSDPGQGAQDTDTQYF	TGCGCCAGCAGCTCCGACCCAGGACAGGGGGCGCAGGACACAGATACGCAGTATTTT